Here is one TCR beta chain with its context. Antigen unknown. This specimen belongs to a study of T cell clusters in autoimmune cytopenias. Study-level findings and limits: Physiological T cell clusters of healthy donors were apparently absent in primary autoimmune cytopenia patients. TRB repertoire shifts in secondary cytopenia and chronic lymphocytic leukemia mostly reflected lymphoma, not autoimmunity.

TRB was amplified from about 260 ng of peripheral blood genomic DNA per sample. The CDR3 extends over 15 amino acids. CDR1 is SGHRS and CDR2 is YFSETQ in the germline V gene. One tube held mixed TRB-A and TRB-B primer pools for touch-down PCR. TCRdb processed the multiplex PCR reads again and assigns one entry to each CDR3 protein, with no DNA. The table lists some 7,800 distinct CDR3 sequences, with about a fifth in the top ten. The chain recombines TRBV5-1 with TRBJ1-1; checking the TCRdb D call of TRBD1 is not possible without DNA. The source of this sequence is a human donor with an autoimmune cytopenia or autoimmune hepatitis (not recorded which). Sequenced sample: peripheral blood. This CDR3 is CASSFTGAMNTEAFF.